This T cell receptor beta chain derives from a study of shared T cell receptors in the human thymus. The assay was immunoSEQ multiplex PCR, and TCRdb's table has in-frame clones only and misses some. The data contain approximately 730,000 clones, approximately 83% of them singletons. This CDR3 has 18 amino acids. Germline CDR1 reads MDHEN; CDR2 reads SYDVKM. Trimming left V 5 bases short and J 4 bases short, with 26 bases between. These data are also associated with another study on human thymus T cells. In that study: Corrective cardiac surgery supplied the resected thymus tissue. Thymic repertoires of unrelated individuals were reported in related research to overlap highly.

Sequencing was performed on thymocytes. The receptor was isolated from a girl less than two years old with a congenital heart defect. The V call is TRBV28, the J call TRBJ1-1; D possibly corresponds to TRBD1 (5 bases). CDR3 region: CASSTHHPAGEEGTEAFF. DNA of the CDR3: TGTGCCAGCAGTACCCACCACCCGGCGGGGGAGGAGGGCACTGAAGCTTTCTTT.